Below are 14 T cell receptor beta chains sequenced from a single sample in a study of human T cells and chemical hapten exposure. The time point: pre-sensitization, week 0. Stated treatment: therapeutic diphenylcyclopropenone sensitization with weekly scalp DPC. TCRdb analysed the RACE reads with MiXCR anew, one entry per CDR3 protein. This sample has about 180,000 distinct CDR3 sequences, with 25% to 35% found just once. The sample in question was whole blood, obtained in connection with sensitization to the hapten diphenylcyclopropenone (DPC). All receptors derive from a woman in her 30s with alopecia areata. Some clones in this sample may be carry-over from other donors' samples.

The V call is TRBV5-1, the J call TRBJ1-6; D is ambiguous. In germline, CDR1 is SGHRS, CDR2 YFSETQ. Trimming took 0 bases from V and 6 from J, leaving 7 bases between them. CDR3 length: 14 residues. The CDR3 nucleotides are TGCGCCAGCAGCTTGGGACTGGGTAATTCACCCCTCCACTTT. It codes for CASSLGLGNSPLHF. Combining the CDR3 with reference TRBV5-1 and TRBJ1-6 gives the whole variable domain KAGVTQTPRYLIKTRGQQVTLSCSPISGHRSVSWYQQTPGQGLQFLFEYFSETQRNKGNFPGRFSGRQFSNSRSEMNVSTLELGDSALYLCASSLGLGNSPLHFGNGTRLTVT.

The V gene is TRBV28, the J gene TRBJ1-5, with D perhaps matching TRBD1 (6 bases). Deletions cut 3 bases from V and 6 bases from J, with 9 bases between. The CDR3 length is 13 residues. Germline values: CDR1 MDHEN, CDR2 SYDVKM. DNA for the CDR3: TGTGCCAGCAGTTTGTTAGGGGGTCAGCCCCAGCATTTT. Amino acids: CASSLLGGQPQHF. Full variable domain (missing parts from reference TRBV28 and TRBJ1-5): DVKVTQSSRYLVKRTGEKVFLECVQDMDHENMFWYRQDPGLGLRLIYFSYDVKMKEKGDIPEGYSVSREKKERFSLILESASTNQTSMYLCASSLLGGQPQHFGDGTRLSIL.

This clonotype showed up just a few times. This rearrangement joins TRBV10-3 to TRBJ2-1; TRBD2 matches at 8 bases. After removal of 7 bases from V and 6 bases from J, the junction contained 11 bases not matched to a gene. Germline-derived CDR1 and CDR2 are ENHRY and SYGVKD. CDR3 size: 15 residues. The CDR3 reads CAINREGRGRNEQFF. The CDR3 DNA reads TGTGCCATCAACCGGGAGGGGAGGGGTCGCAATGAGCAGTTCTTC.

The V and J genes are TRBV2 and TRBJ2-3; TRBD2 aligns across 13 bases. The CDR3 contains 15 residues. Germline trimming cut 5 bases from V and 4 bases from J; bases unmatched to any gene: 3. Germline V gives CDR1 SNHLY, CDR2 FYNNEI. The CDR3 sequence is CASSQLAGGPDTQYF. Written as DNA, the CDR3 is TGTGCCAGCAGTCAACTAGCGGGGGGGCCAGATACGCAGTATTTT.

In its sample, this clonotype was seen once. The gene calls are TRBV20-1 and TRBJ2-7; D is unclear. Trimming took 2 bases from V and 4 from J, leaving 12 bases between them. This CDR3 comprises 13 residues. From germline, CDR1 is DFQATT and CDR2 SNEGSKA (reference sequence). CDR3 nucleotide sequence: TGCAGTGCTAGATCCGGGCTCGGGTACGAGCAGTACTTC. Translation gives CSARSGLGYEQYF.

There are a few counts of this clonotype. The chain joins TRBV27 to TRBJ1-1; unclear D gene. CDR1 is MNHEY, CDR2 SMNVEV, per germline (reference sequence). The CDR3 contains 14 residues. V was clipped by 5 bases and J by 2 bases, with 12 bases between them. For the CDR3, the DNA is TGTGCCAGCAGTCCTTATATGACCAACACTGAAGCTTTCTTT. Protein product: CASSPYMTNTEAFF.

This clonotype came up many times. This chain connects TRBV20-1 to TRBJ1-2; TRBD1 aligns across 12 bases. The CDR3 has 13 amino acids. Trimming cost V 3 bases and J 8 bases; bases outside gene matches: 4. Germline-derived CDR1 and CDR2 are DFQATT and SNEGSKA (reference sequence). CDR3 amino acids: CSARGQGAMGYTF. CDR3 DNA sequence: TGCAGTGCTAGGGGACAGGGGGCGATGGGCTACACCTTC.

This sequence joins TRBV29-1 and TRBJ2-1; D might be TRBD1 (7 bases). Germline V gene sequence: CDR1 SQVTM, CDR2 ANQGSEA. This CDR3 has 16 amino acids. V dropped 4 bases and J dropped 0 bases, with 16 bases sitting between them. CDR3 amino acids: CSVVTAQGGSYNEQFF. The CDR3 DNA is TGCAGCGTTGTTACAGCTCAGGGGGGCTCCTACAATGAGCAGTTCTTC.

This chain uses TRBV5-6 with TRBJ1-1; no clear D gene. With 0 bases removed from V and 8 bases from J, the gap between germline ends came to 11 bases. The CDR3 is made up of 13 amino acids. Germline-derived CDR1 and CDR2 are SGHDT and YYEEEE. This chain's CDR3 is CASSLGYVGEAFF. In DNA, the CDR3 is TGTGCCAGCAGCTTGGGATACGTGGGGGAAGCTTTCTTT.

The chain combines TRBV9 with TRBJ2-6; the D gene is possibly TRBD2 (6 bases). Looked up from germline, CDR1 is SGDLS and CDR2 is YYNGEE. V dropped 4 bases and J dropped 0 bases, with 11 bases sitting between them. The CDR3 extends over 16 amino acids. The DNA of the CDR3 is TGTGCCAGCAGCCGCGGGGCCCCCTCTGGGGCCAACGTCCTGACTTTC. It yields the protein CASSRGAPSGANVLTF.

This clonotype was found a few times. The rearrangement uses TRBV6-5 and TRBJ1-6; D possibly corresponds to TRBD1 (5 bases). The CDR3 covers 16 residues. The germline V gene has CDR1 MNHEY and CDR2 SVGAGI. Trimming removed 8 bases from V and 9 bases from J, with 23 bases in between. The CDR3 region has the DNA TGTGCCAGCTCCCAAGGCAGGGTTCGACGAGGTTCACCCCTCCACTTT. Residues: CASSQGRVRRGSPLHF.

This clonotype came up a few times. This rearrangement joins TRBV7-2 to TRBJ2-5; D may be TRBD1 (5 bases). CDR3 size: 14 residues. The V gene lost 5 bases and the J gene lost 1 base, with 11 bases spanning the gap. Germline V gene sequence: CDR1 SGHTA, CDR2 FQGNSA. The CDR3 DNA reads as TGTGCCAGCAGCGCCAGACAGTTCCAAGAGACCCAGTACTTC. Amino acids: CASSARQFQETQYF.

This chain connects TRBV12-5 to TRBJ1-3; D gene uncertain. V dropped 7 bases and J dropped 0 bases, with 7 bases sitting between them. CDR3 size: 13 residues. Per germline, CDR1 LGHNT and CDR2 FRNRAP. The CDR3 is CASEEPSGNTIYF. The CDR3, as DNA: TGTGCTAGTGAAGAACCCTCTGGAAACACCATATATTTT.

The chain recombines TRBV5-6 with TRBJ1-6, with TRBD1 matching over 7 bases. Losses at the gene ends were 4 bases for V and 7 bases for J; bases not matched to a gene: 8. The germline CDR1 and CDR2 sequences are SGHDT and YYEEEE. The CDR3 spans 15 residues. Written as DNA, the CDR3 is TGTGCCAGCAGCCGGGACAGCCCAAGGAATTCACCCCTCCACTTT. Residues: CASSRDSPRNSPLHF.